This record concerns one TCR beta chain sequence. The antigen it binds to is not known. Within one base of it there is no much larger clone, and no base qualities were kept. The CDR3 regions of human TCRbeta chains were analyzed by immunosequencing. The original pipeline was this. TCRs in the repertoires were compared against a reference library of SARS-CoV-2-specific TCRs that had been generated with the MIRA antigen-specificity platform. Breadth meant the fraction of unique TCRs that were SARS-CoV-2-associated, whereas depth meant the fraction of total T cells that were SARS-CoV-2-associated. Each spike-specific TCR was assigned to its reactive spike region and to a CD4 or CD8 class using the MIRA data. Log10-transformed breadth and depth values were compared by one-way ANOVA with Sidak's multiple comparisons tests. What TCRdb holds here is the immuneACCESS table cut down to in-frame rearrangements. Part of the clones is not present; checked against another copy, under half of the missing clones reflect an unresolved V gene, and the others are unexplained. Clone size and the V and J calls come from that table; the DNA yielded D and trimming. This sample lists roughly 200,000 clones; under 95% were detected once. Together, the top ten hold less than 1.2% of the sample.

These data belong to a study of T cell responses to AZD1222 COVID-19 vaccine (dated by TCRdb to the early 2020s). Study-wide context: A total of more than 230 trial participants underwent TCR sequencing, of whom 207 had received two doses of AZD1222 and about 26 had received two doses of the MenACWY control vaccine. Trial participants were enrolled by age into subgroups of 18-55, 56-69 and 70-plus years, and around 140, 26 and 57 TCR-sequenced participants, respectively, were included in these subgroups. Study-wide conclusions, independent of this receptor: Conclusions about previously exposed vaccinees are limited, since just 5 or 6 AZD1222 recipients were seropositive for SARS-CoV-2 at baseline. In the small 56-69-year group, the increase in depth fell short of significance, most likely because of low power. Vaccine-associated CD4 TCRs spanned the whole spike protein, with dominant responses in regions 160-218 and 743-854. Reportedly, close to half of the unique spike-specific TCRs recognized epitopes lying outside the regions that are mutated in the B.1.351 and B.1.1.7 variants. No day 14 peak-response samples were available, so repertoires were characterized only after the peak T cell response. Most participants were white British and females outnumbered males, and the authors suggested that clonal diversity may have been underestimated. A significant rise in spike-specific TCR breadth and depth was observed after two AZD1222 doses relative to day 0 and relative to MenACWY recipients.

In the paper's terms, the time point label means: baseline before first vaccination. This sample's treatment or condition label indicates: meningococcal conjugate vaccine given as trial control. Vaccinee samples were obtained from the UK trials COV001 and COV002, which included a single-blind randomized controlled phase 2/3 trial of AZD1222 (ChAdOx1 nCoV-19) in healthy adults. Trial participant PBMC samples were collected at day 0 and day 28 after the second dose for TCRbeta chain sequencing. Including the terminal cysteine and phenylalanine, the CDR3 comprises 16 residues. The only DNA kept is the CDR3, 48 bases in frame from the first base. Via the germline V gene (reference sequence), CDR1 is LNHDA and CDR2 SQIVND. V is pared back by 3 bases and J by 8 bases, with 22 bases lying between the germline termini.

This sequence originates from an adult in good health. Here the sequenced sample was peripheral blood, taken on day 0 of MenACWY control vaccination. The chain couples TRBV19 to TRBJ1-2; the D gene is perhaps TRBD1, from 5 matching bases. The DNA sequence follows: TGTGCCAGTAGTATTGGGGAGGGACCCCCGGGAAGAGGCTACACCTTC. The translation is CASSIGEGPPGRGYTF.